These T cell receptor beta chains were read from a single sample in a study of blood T cell repertoires in COVID-19. Assay used: immunoSEQ multiplex PCR; TCRdb lists only in-frame clones, some missing. Of 190,000 or so clones listed, around 80% were seen once; the top ten hold roughly 2.9%. The sample taken for sequencing was peripheral blood. The receptors shown here come from a man aged 50 to 60 with active or convalescent COVID-19. CDR3s include the opening cysteine and the closing phenylalanine or tryptophan. The D gene is left open where the match is weak. Clone size is not always given. Where it is, it says once, few, many or a class for expanded clones.

v_call	d_call	j_call	clone_size	cdr3_aa	cdr3_nt
TRBV15	-	TRBJ1-5	-	CATKTDSNQPQHF	TGTGCCACCAAGACAGATAGCAATCAGCCCCAGCATTTT
TRBV28	-	TRBJ2-1	-	CASSLSGEQFF	TGTGCCAGCAGTTTATCGGGGGAGCAGTTCTTC
TRBV5-1	-	TRBJ2-5	-	CASSRSPGQETQYF	TGCGCCAGCAGCCGAAGCCCGGGACAAGAGACCCAGTACTTC
TRBV4-1	TRBD1	TRBJ2-2	-	CASSQKGQGTGELFF	TGCGCCAGCAGCCAAAAGGGACAGGGGACCGGGGAGCTGTTTTTT
TRBV6-5	-	TRBJ2-7	once	CASSLNGELRNEQYF	TGTGCCAGCTCCTTAAACGGTGAACTACGGAACGAGCAGTACTTC
TRBV28	-	TRBJ1-2	-	CASSRLGGNYGYTF	TGTGCCAGCAGCCGACTCGGGGGGAACTATGGCTACACCTTC
TRBV7-2	TRBD1	TRBJ2-1	few	CASSRRGNEQFF	TGTGCCAGCAGTCGCAGGGGGAATGAGCAGTTCTTC
TRBV4-1	-	TRBJ2-1	-	CASSQGDRSQFF	TGCGCCAGCAGCCAAGGAGACAGGTCGCAGTTCTTC
TRBV28	-	TRBJ2-7	-	CASSFPHGSVTSYEQYF	TGTGCCAGCAGTTTTCCCCATGGAAGCGTTACGTCCTACGAGCAGTACTTC
TRBV11-2	-	TRBJ2-7	-	CASSSGVSYEQYF	TGTGCCAGCAGCTCCGGGGTTTCCTACGAGCAGTACTTC
TRBV28	-	TRBJ2-2	-	CASTGIVWDTGELFF	TGTGCCAGCACGGGGATAGTGTGGGACACCGGGGAGCTGTTTTTT
TRBV21-1	-	TRBJ2-7	-	CASSKGPQGTIHEQYF	TGTGCCAGCAGCAAAGGCCCACAGGGGACGATTCACGAGCAGTACTTC
TRBV14	-	TRBJ2-5	-	CASSHRRGRERETQYF	TGTGCCAGCAGCCACCGTCGGGGGCGGGAGAGAGAGACCCAGTACTTC
TRBV30	-	TRBJ1-6	-	CAWSASAQGTPLHF	TGTGCCTGGAGTGCCTCGGCCCAGGGGACACCCCTCCACTTT
TRBV14	TRBD1	TRBJ1-1	-	CASSQDHRGYSEAFF	TGTGCCAGCAGCCAAGATCACAGGGGGTATTCTGAAGCTTTCTTT
TRBV24-1	-	TRBJ1-2	-	CATSDGGDRIYGYTF	TGTGCCACCAGTGATGGGGGCGACAGGATCTATGGCTACACCTTC
TRBV14	-	TRBJ1-1	-	CASSFQESPVAFF	TGTGCCAGCAGCTTCCAGGAAAGCCCTGTAGCTTTCTTT
TRBV28	TRBD1	TRBJ1-5	few	CASRLDRDLQPQHF	TGTGCCAGCAGACTGGACAGGGATTTACAGCCCCAGCATTTT
TRBV5-1	-	TRBJ1-2	-	CASSLVGADYGYTF	TGCGCCAGCAGCTTGGTAGGGGCAGACTATGGCTACACCTTC
TRBV28	TRBD1	TRBJ1-1	-	CASISQGAGTEAFF	TGTGCCAGCATTAGCCAGGGGGCGGGCACTGAAGCTTTCTTT
TRBV10-2	-	TRBJ1-1	-	CASSESPRNTEAFF	TGCGCCAGCAGTGAGTCCCCCCGGAACACTGAAGCTTTCTTT
TRBV19	TRBD1	TRBJ1-1	-	CASSNLGQGARNTEAFF	TGTGCCAGTAGTAACTTGGGACAGGGGGCTAGAAACACTGAAGCTTTCTTT
TRBV2	-	TRBJ2-7	-	CASSKLTAGEQYF	TGTGCCAGCAGCAAACTCACAGCGGGCGAGCAGTACTTC
TRBV28	-	TRBJ2-3	-	CASSPPDNTQYF	TGTGCCAGCAGTCCTCCGGACAATACGCAGTATTTT
TRBV12-5	TRBD1	TRBJ2-3	once	CASGLPLGDRGFADTQYF	TGTGCTAGTGGTTTGCCCCTGGGGGACAGGGGTTTTGCAGATACGCAGTATTTT
TRBV6-5	-	TRBJ1-1	-	CASSQTGNTEAFF	TGTGCCAGCAGTCAGACGGGGAACACTGAAGCTTTCTTT
TRBV5-1	-	TRBJ2-7	-	CASSPTTGASLTVGGNEQYF	TGCGCCAGCAGCCCCACCACAGGCGCGTCCTTGACGGTAGGAGGGAATGAGCAGTACTTC
TRBV5-5	-	TRBJ2-3	-	CASSLGRYTDTQYF	TGTGCCAGCAGCTTGGGGCGGTACACAGATACGCAGTATTTT
TRBV5-1	-	TRBJ1-2	-	CASSLAGYGYTF	TGCGCCAGCAGCTTGGCGGGCTATGGCTACACCTTC
TRBV7-9	TRBD1	TRBJ1-2	-	CASSLSAGTGPRGYTF	TGTGCCAGCAGCCTATCTGCCGGGACAGGCCCGCGTGGCTACACCTTC
TRBV6-1	-	TRBJ1-5	-	CASSERQAGQPQHF	TGTGCCAGCAGTGAACGGCAGGCTGGTCAGCCCCAGCATTTT
TRBV11-2	TRBD1	TRBJ2-3	-	CASSLETSQGVGTQYF	TGTGCCAGCAGCTTAGAAACTAGTCAGGGGGTGGGTACGCAGTATTTT
TRBV15	-	TRBJ1-1	-	CATSRPFGQSFGTEAFF	TGTGCCACCAGCAGACCCTTCGGACAGTCTTTTGGGACTGAAGCTTTCTTT
TRBV19	TRBD2	TRBJ2-1	-	CASSIQRGVGYNEQFF	TGTGCCAGTAGTATACAGCGGGGGGTTGGCTACAATGAGCAGTTCTTC
TRBV18	TRBD2	TRBJ2-7	-	CASSPGLAAYEQYF	TGTGCCAGCTCACCAGGACTAGCGGCCTACGAGCAGTACTTC
TRBV28	TRBD1	TRBJ1-5	few	CASSLRQGLAQPQHF	TGTGCCAGCAGTCTACGACAGGGACTTGCTCAGCCCCAGCATTTT
TRBV11-2	TRBD2	TRBJ2-2	-	CASSQPGGSGELFF	TGTGCCAGCAGCCAACCGGGGGGTTCCGGGGAGCTGTTTTTT
TRBV7-6	TRBD1	TRBJ2-7	-	CASSLGGTGRYDEQYF	TGTGCCAGCAGCTTAGGGGGGACAGGGAGATACGACGAGCAGTACTTC
TRBV19	-	TRBJ1-4	-	CASKRKVGEKLFF	TGTGCCAGTAAGCGGAAGGTTGGAGAAAAACTGTTTTTT
TRBV6-5	-	TRBJ2-2	-	CATRKNTGELFF	TGTGCCACGAGAAAGAACACCGGGGAGCTGTTTTTT
TRBV6-2/TRBV6-3	TRBD1	TRBJ1-5	-	CASSRRQGTLYSNQPQHF	TGTGCCAGCAGCCGCAGACAGGGGACCCTTTATAGCAATCAGCCCCAGCATTTT
TRBV6-4	TRBD1	TRBJ1-5	few	CASSDSEGAASNQPQHF	TGTGCCAGCAGTGACTCAGAGGGGGCGGCGAGCAATCAGCCCCAGCATTTT
TRBV25-1	-	TRBJ1-4	once	CASQANQWDEKLFF	TGTGCCAGCCAAGCGAACCAGTGGGATGAAAAACTGTTTTTT
TRBV5-4	-	TRBJ2-3	-	CASSREGGSDTQYF	TGTGCCAGCAGCAGAGAGGGCGGGTCAGATACGCAGTATTTT